This passage covers 29 T cell receptor beta chains from one sample sequenced in a study of shared clonotypes between healthy human individuals (dated by TCRdb to the early 2020s). Libraries were constructed by the immunoSEQ multiplex PCR assay. Drawn from immuneACCESS, this table holds only the in-frame rearrangements with V and J called that TCRdb kept. Clones are partly lost; checked studies trace under half to an unresolved V gene and leave the rest unexplained. For this sample the table gives approximately 2.1 million clones, of which more than 80% were detected only once. The ten largest clones add up to 0.39% of the sample. Material for sequencing was naive CD4+ T cells from PBMCs. The cell subset or site label here, explained by the study, means: CD45RA+ positively selected. Receptors originate from a man in his late teens or twenties in good health. Some clones in this sample may be carry-over from other donors' samples.

The genes are TRBV19 and TRBJ2-1; weak D call: TRBD1 (6 bases). CDR3 length: 19 amino acids. Trimming pared 8 bases from V and 3 bases from J, leaving 29 bases between. Looked up from germline, CDR1 is LNHDA and CDR2 is SQIVND (reference sequence). The CDR3 nucleotides are TGTGCCAGTCTGGGATATGCGGCAGGACAGTCTTCTCGCTACAATGAGCAGTTCTTC. As protein: CASLGYAAGQSSRYNEQFF. The full variable domain, in which reference TRBV19 and TRBJ2-1 provide the parts outside the CDR3, is DGGITQSPKYLFRKEGQNVTLSCEQNLNHDAMYWYRQDPGQGLRLIYYSQIVNDFQKGDIAEGYSVSREKKESFPLTVTSAQKNPTAFYLCASLGYAAGQSSRYNEQFFGPGTRLTVL.

The chain combines TRBV7-2 with TRBJ2-3; D might be TRBD1 (5 bases). The V end was cut by 0 bases, the J end by 4 bases, with 11 bases between. The V gene's germline CDR1 is SGHTA and CDR2 FQGNSA. The CDR3 totals 15 residues. The CDR3 DNA reads as TGTGCCAGCAGCTTAGCAGGGGTGACGGCAGATACGCAGTATTTT. It is translated as CASSLAGVTADTQYF.

J is TRBJ2-7 and V is TRBV11-1; 7 bases fit TRBD2. The CDR3 loop spans 14 amino acids. CDR1 and CDR2 (germline): SGHAT, FQDESV (reference sequence). Unmatched junction bases numbered 7, after V lost 4 bases and J lost 4 bases. This CDR3 is CASSSAGSGYEQYF. CDR3 DNA: TGTGCCAGCAGCTCAGCGGGATCTGGGTACGAGCAGTACTTC.

With respect to this clone: Other DNA variants within this sample encode the same CDR3. The rearrangement joins TRBV6-5 to TRBJ2-6, with D possibly being TRBD2 (5 bases). Germline CDR1 and CDR2: MNHEY and SVGAGI. The CDR3 has 13 residues. Trimming took 5 bases from V and 4 from J, leaving 6 bases between them. CDR3 nucleotides: TGTGCCAGCAGTCCGGGGGGGGCCAACGTCCTGACTTTC. Its protein is CASSPGGANVLTF.

This rearrangement joins TRBV5-5 to TRBJ2-7; D might be TRBD2 (6 bases). Germline CDR1 SGHKS, CDR2 YYEKEE (reference sequence). This CDR3 is 14 amino acids long. V was shortened by 0 bases and J by 2 bases, with 9 bases between the two germline ends. This chain's CDR3 is CASSLGQRAYEQYF. DNA of the CDR3: TGTGCCAGCAGCTTGGGACAGCGGGCCTACGAGCAGTACTTC. The full variable domain, with the rest looked up from reference TRBV5-5 and TRBJ2-7, is DAGVTQSPTHLIKTRGQQVTLRCSPISGHKSVSWYQQVLGQGPQFIFQYYEKEERGRGNFPDRFSARQFPNYSSELNVNALLLGDSALYLCASSLGQRAYEQYFGPGTRLTVT.

The V and J genes are TRBV6-1 and TRBJ2-1; 11 bases agree with TRBD2. With 5 bases clipped from V and 3 bases from J, the junction kept 3 bases outside the gene matches. Germline values: CDR1 MNHNS, CDR2 SASEGT. The CDR3 runs to 15 residues. DNA for the CDR3: TGTGCCAGCAGTTCCGGACTAGCGGGCTACAATGAGCAGTTCTTC. It translates to CASSSGLAGYNEQFF.

The chain uses TRBV29-1 and TRBJ2-7; 8 nucleotides agree with TRBD1. The germline CDR1 and CDR2 sequences are SQVTM and ANQGSEA. The CDR3 runs 14 residues. The V gene end was trimmed by 6 bases and the J gene end by 2 bases; junction bases not matched to a gene: 9. CDR3 region: CSVAPGQVPYEQYF. The CDR3 nucleotides are TGCAGCGTAGCCCCGGGACAGGTACCCTACGAGCAGTACTTC.

The V call is TRBV30, the J call TRBJ2-7, with 11 bases aligning to TRBD1. Unmatched junction bases numbered 3, after V lost 1 base and J lost 4 bases. The CDR3 loop spans 14 amino acids. Germline-derived CDR1 and CDR2 are GTSNPN and SVGIG (reference sequence). CDR3 region: CAWSAGTGGYEQYF. The CDR3 coding sequence is TGTGCCTGGAGTGCCGGGACAGGGGGGTACGAGCAGTACTTC.

This rearrangement joins TRBV5-1 to TRBJ2-1; 9 bases align to TRBD1. CDR3 length: 14 amino acids. The germline CDR1 and CDR2 sequences are SGHRS and YFSETQ. V lost 6 bases and J lost 8; bases outside the gene matches: 9. In nucleotides, the CDR3 is TGCGCCAGCAAGCAGGACAGGGGAGGTGATGAGCAGTTCTTC. Translation: CASKQDRGGDEQFF.

J is TRBJ2-7 and V is TRBV7-2; D assignment may be TRBD1 or TRBD2 (6 bases each). The CDR3 extends over 16 amino acids. From germline, CDR1 is SGHTA and CDR2 FQGNSA. V was shortened by 1 base and J by 1 base, with 14 bases between the two germline ends. The CDR3 is CASSLGGLARSYEQYF. The CDR3 nucleotides read TGTGCCAGCAGCTTAGGGGGGCTAGCGCGATCCTACGAGCAGTACTTC.

The V call is TRBV5-6, the J call TRBJ1-2, with D unresolved. CDR3 size: 14 residues. Trimming stripped 4 bases from V and 2 bases from J, with 12 bases between. Germline CDR1 is SGHDT and CDR2 is YYEEEE. In nucleotides, the CDR3 is TGTGCCAGCAGCCCCAGACGGCGAAACTATGGCTACACCTTC. This codes for CASSPRRRNYGYTF.

The chain is built from TRBV5-3 and TRBJ1-1; D is unclear. TRBV5-3 is an open reading frame whose function is uncertain. The CDR3 consists of 15 residues. Trimming cost V 5 bases and J 4 bases, with 18 bases left between them. The DNA of the CDR3 is TGTGCCAGAAGTAGGCCTACCCCCGTGTTCACTGAAGCTTTCTTT. This gives the protein CARSRPTPVFTEAFF.

CDR3 region: CASSSIGGDTEAFF. The CDR3 nucleotides are TGCGCCAGCAGTTCGATAGGGGGGGATACTGAAGCTTTCTTT. This chain joins TRBV5-1 and TRBJ1-1; D might be TRBD1 (6 bases). Germline CDR1 is SGHRS and CDR2 is YFSETQ. This CDR3 is 14 amino acids long. V lost 5 bases to trimming and J lost 5 bases, with 16 bases between them.

This clone was recorded once. The J gene is TRBJ1-3, the V gene TRBV10-3; TRBD1 might be the D (6 bases). CDR1 and CDR2 from the germline V gene are ENHRY and SYGVKD. The CDR3 contains 12 residues. V was pared by 10 bases and J by 4 bases, with 11 bases between. The chain's CDR3 is CATQTGGNTIYF. The CDR3 bases are TGTGCCACCCAGACAGGCGGAAACACCATATATTTT.

The chain joins TRBV13 to TRBJ1-1; TRBD1 matches 9 bases. CDR3 length: 15 amino acids. After removal of 4 bases from V and 1 base from J, the junction contained 4 bases not matched to a gene. In germline, CDR1 is PRHDT, CDR2 FYEKMQ (reference sequence). The CDR3 DNA is TGTGCCAGCAGCTCCGTGGGACAGGGGAACACTGAAGCTTTCTTT. Amino acids: CASSSVGQGNTEAFF.

V gene TRBV18 combines with J gene TRBJ2-1; the D is unclear. The germline CDR1 and CDR2 sequences are KGHSH and LQKENI. This CDR3 has 15 residues. The ends were cut back, 2 bases at V and 2 bases at J, with 10 bases in the middle. The CDR3 DNA is TGTGCCAGCTCACCAAGTCCTAGTACCTACAATGAGCAGTTCTTC. This gives the protein CASSPSPSTYNEQFF. The variable domain in full, with the rest retrieved from reference TRBV18 and TRBJ2-1, is NAGVMQNPRHLVRRRGQEARLRCSPMKGHSHVYWYRQLPEEGLKFMVYLQKENIIDESGMPKERFSAEFPKEGPSILRIQQVVRGDSAAYFCASSPSPSTYNEQFFGPGTRLTVL.

The chain combines TRBV9 with TRBJ2-3, with D perhaps matching TRBD1 (5 bases). Germline CDR1 is SGDLS and CDR2 is YYNGEE. The CDR3 is 14 residues long. Trimming removed 4 bases at V and 0 bases at J, with 9 bases between. This CDR3 is CASSFRQSTDTQYF. In nucleotides, the CDR3 is TGTGCCAGCAGCTTCCGACAGAGCACAGATACGCAGTATTTT. Using reference TRBV9 and TRBJ2-3 for the parts outside the CDR3, the full variable domain is DSGVTQTPKHLITATGQRVTLRCSPRSGDLSVYWYQQSLDQGLQFLIQYYNGEERAKGNILERFSAQQFPDLHSELNLSSLELGDSALYFCASSFRQSTDTQYFGPGTRLTVL.

Remarks on this clone: At the DNA level, this CDR3 is encoded by other sequences in the same sample as well. The chain uses TRBV7-3 and TRBJ2-1; 9 bases map to TRBD2. This CDR3 has 14 residues. V lost 4 bases to trimming and J lost 7 bases; unmatched junction nucleotides: 5. Germline V lookup: CDR1 SGHTA, CDR2 FQGTGA. The CDR3 coding sequence is TGTGCCAGCAGCTCCGGGACTAGCCCGAATGAGCAGTTCTTC. This gives the protein CASSSGTSPNEQFF.

As to this clone: The sample holds other DNA sequences that translate to the same CDR3. V gene TRBV5-1 combines with J gene TRBJ2-7, with D unclear. The CDR3 sequence is 12 residues long. Germline values: CDR1 SGHRS, CDR2 YFSETQ. V lost 2 bases to trimming and J lost 0 bases, with 3 bases between them. The CDR3 nucleotides read TGCGCCAGCAGCTTCTCCTCCTACGAGCAGTACTTC. Translation: CASSFSSYEQYF.

The chain employs TRBV28 and TRBJ2-4; D is unclear. This CDR3 contains 16 residues. Germline CDR1 reads MDHEN; CDR2 reads SYDVKM. Trimming left V 6 bases short and J 0 bases short, with 15 bases between. The chain's CDR3 is CASSLRVPLAKNIQYF. The CDR3 coding sequence is TGTGCCAGCAGCCTACGGGTCCCTCTAGCCAAAAACATTCAGTACTTC.

The rearrangement links TRBV30 to TRBJ1-4; D remains unclear. The CDR3 is 15 amino acids. V was pared by 4 bases and J by 3 bases, with 15 bases between. CDR1 is GTSNPN and CDR2 is SVGIG in the germline V gene (reference sequence). The CDR3 DNA reads TGTGCCTGGATGGGCAAGGGAGTACCTAATGAAAAACTGTTTTTT. Its protein is CAWMGKGVPNEKLFF.

In its sample, this clone was seen once. This CDR3 reads CASSFVTWTSGQTYEQYF. The DNA of the CDR3 is TGTGCCAGCAGTTTCGTTACTTGGACTAGCGGGCAGACCTACGAGCAGTACTTC. V is TRBV28 and J is TRBJ2-7; 11 positions agree with TRBD2. The CDR3 extends over 18 amino acids. The junction had 12 bases not matched to a gene; V was cut back by 3 bases and J by 2 bases. The V gene's germline CDR1 is MDHEN and CDR2 SYDVKM.

CDR3 protein: CASSYRVETQYF. DNA of the CDR3: TGTGCCAGCAGTTATAGGGTGGAGACCCAGTACTTC. The V gene is TRBV2, the J gene TRBJ2-5; no firm D call. This CDR3 region has 12 residues. Trimming removed 5 bases at V and 5 bases at J, with 9 bases between. Germline assignment: CDR1 SNHLY and CDR2 FYNNEI.

The J gene is TRBJ2-3, the V gene TRBV7-8; D is perhaps TRBD2 (6 bases). The germline V gene encodes CDR1 SGHVS and CDR2 FQNEAQ. Trimming cost V 1 base and J 1 base, with 9 bases left between them. This CDR3 contains 15 residues. The CDR3 loop is CASSLGAGRTDTQYF. CDR3 coding DNA: TGTGCCAGCAGCTTAGGGGCGGGGCGCACAGATACGCAGTATTTT.

This chain's CDR3 is CSVQGDMGTEAFF. The CDR3 DNA is TGCAGCGTCCAGGGGGACATGGGCACTGAAGCTTTCTTT. The chain carries TRBV29-1 and TRBJ1-1; 7 bases fit TRBD1. CDR1 SQVTM and CDR2 ANQGSEA come from the germline V gene. This CDR3 is 13 amino acids long. Trimming removed 6 bases from V and 4 bases from J; junction bases left unmatched: 8.

This rearrangement joins TRBV2 to TRBJ2-1; 9 bases fit TRBD2. The germline gives CDR1 SNHLY, CDR2 FYNNEI. The CDR3 consists of 16 residues. V shed 3 bases and J 4 bases; nucleotides not matched to a gene: 7. CDR3 nucleotide sequence: TGTGCCAGCAGTGATCGAAGCGGGAGGTGGTACAATGAGCAGTTCTTC. Amino acids: CASSDRSGRWYNEQFF.

The chain joins TRBV20-1 to TRBJ1-6; D is uncertain. V lost 8 bases to trimming and J lost 6 bases, with 8 bases between them. The germline CDR1 and CDR2 sequences are DFQATT and SNEGSKA (reference sequence). This CDR3 region has 11 residues. Here the CDR3 DNA reads TGCAGTCCCCGGGGTAATTCACCCCTCCACTTT. Its protein is CSPRGNSPLHF.

V gene TRBV18 combines with J gene TRBJ2-5; D might be TRBD1 (5 bases). The CDR3 extends over 18 amino acids. CDR1 is KGHSH and CDR2 is LQKENI in the germline V gene. The V end was cut by 4 bases, the J end by 3 bases, with 24 bases between. The CDR3 region has the DNA TGTGCCAGCTCACTTATGACAGCGCTTTCTAGGATTGAAGAGACCCAGTACTTC. Translated: CASSLMTALSRIEETQYF.

The J gene is TRBJ1-1, the V gene TRBV29-1; weak D call: TRBD1 (6 bases). Germline CDR1 SQVTM, CDR2 ANQGSEA. Deletions cut 6 bases from V and 4 bases from J, with 15 bases between. CDR3 length equals 13 residues. The CDR3 DNA follows: TGCAGCGTGCGAACAGGGTTCGGCACTGAAGCTTTCTTT. Protein sequence: CSVRTGFGTEAFF. The whole variable domain, filled in from reference TRBV29-1 and TRBJ1-1, reads SAVISQKPSRDICQRGTSLTIQCQVDSQVTMMFWYRQQPGQSLTLIATANQGSEATYESGFVIDKFPISRPNLTFSTLTVSNMSPEDSSIYLCSVRTGFGTEAFFGQGTRLTVV.